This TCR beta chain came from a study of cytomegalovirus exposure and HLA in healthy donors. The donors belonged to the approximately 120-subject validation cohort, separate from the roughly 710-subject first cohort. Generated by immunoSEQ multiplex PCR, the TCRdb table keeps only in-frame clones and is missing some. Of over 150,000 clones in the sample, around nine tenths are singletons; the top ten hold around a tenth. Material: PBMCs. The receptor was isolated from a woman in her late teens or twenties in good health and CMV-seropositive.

The CDR3 loop is CASSPTGAFISNEKLFF. The DNA for the CDR3 is TGTGCCAGCAGCCCCACAGGGGCTTTCATATCTAATGAAAAACTGTTTTTT. The chain combines TRBV4-2 with TRBJ1-4, with 7 nucleotides matching TRBD1. V trimming: 4 bases; J trimming: 3 bases; junction bases outside the gene matches: 11. Germline loops: CDR1 LGHNA, CDR2 YNFKEQ. This CDR3 is 17 amino acids long.